Presented here are 18 T cell receptor beta chains from one specimen sequenced in a study of patients and donors after allogeneic stem cell transplantation. MiXCR was run by TCRdb on the RT-PCR reads, yielding one entry per CDR3 protein. The repertoire holds about a million distinct CDR3 sequences, around 17% seen once, with 5% to 6.5% in the top ten. Sequencing was carried out using blood, either unsorted or a sorted T cell fraction (not recorded which). The receptors were sampled from a human donor who was either an allogeneic HSCT recipient or a stem cell or donor lymphocyte infusion donor (not recorded which). It is not recorded whose cells these are; they may come from a transplant donor.

This clonotype showed up just a few times. This sequence joins TRBV6-1 and TRBJ1-5; D is undetermined. Per germline, CDR1 MNHNS and CDR2 SASEGT. The ends were cut back, 10 bases at V and 0 bases at J, with 10 bases in the middle. This CDR3 contains 13 residues. The CDR3 region is CATSVSSNQPQHF. In DNA, the CDR3 is TGTGCCACCTCCGTTTCTAGCAATCAGCCCCAGCATTTT.

V gene TRBV5-1 combines with J gene TRBJ2-1, with 9 bases lining up with TRBD2. The CDR3 is 16 amino acids. Germline loops: CDR1 SGHRS, CDR2 YFSETQ. V gave up 4 bases and J gave up 9 bases; unmatched junction bases: 14. The CDR3 DNA is TGCGCCAGCAGCCCCCTGGCGGGAGGGCCAGGGGGTGAGCAGTTCTTC. Amino acids: CASSPLAGGPGGEQFF.

Comment on this clonotype: Its ends do not fully match the called genes, so a read error is possible. The rearrangement joins TRBV6-5 to TRBJ2-5; TRBD1 matches 7 bases. Looked up from germline, CDR1 is MNHEY and CDR2 is SVGAGI. The CDR3 is made up of 14 amino acids. The CDR3 is CASSYNRGQETHYF. CDR3 bases: TGTGCCAGCAGTTACAACAGGGGTCAAGAGACCCATTACTTC.

This clonotype was detected ten times or more. The chain links TRBV20-1 to TRBJ1-1; D call uncertain. The length of the CDR3 is 12 residues. Trimming left V 7 bases short and J 1 base short, with 10 bases between. Germline V gene data show CDR1 as DFQATT and CDR2 as SNEGSKA (reference sequence). For the CDR3, the DNA is TGCAGTGGTCCCCAATGGAACACTGAAGCTTTCTTT. It is translated as CSGPQWNTEAFF.

This clonotype was counted only a few times. V is TRBV4-3 and J is TRBJ2-4; D gene uncertain. Trimming took off 0 bases at V and 1 base at J, with 13 bases between the two ends. Germline V CDR1 and CDR2: LGHNA, YSLEER. This CDR3 comprises 17 residues. CDR3 loop: CASSQDLRSGAKNIQYF. In nucleotides, the CDR3 is TGCGCCAGCAGCCAAGATCTGCGGTCTGGGGCCAAAAACATTCAGTACTTC.

The chain couples TRBV29-1 to TRBJ2-3; perhaps TRBD1 as D (6 bases). Germline V CDR1 and CDR2: SQVTM, ANQGSEA. Trimming stripped 3 bases from V and 4 bases from J, with 14 bases between. This CDR3 region has 14 residues. This chain's CDR3 is CSVDTGQSADTQYF. The DNA for the CDR3 is TGCAGCGTTGATACCGGACAGAGCGCAGATACGCAGTATTTT.

This clonotype was observed a handful of times. This chain links TRBV6-1 with TRBJ1-3; D ambiguous. The V end lost 7 bases, the J end lost 7 bases, and 20 bases lay between the germline ends. Germline CDR1 is MNHNS and CDR2 is SASEGT. The CDR3 length is 15 residues. The CDR3 sequence is CASTLSIFPGNTIYF. DNA for the CDR3: TGTGCCAGCACCCTATCTATCTTCCCCGGGAACACCATATATTTT.

The V and J genes are TRBV10-3 and TRBJ2-4; 11 bases align to TRBD1. The CDR3 covers 15 residues. V shed 5 bases, J shed 8 bases, and the junction held 8 bases outside the gene matches. Germline CDR1 reads ENHRY; CDR2 reads SYGVKD. CDR3 region: CAISKRDRGLDIQYF. CDR3 nucleotide sequence: TGTGCCATCAGTAAACGGGACAGGGGGTTGGACATTCAGTACTTC.

V and J are TRBV2 and TRBJ1-5; D call uncertain. Trimming shortened V by 2 bases and J by 6 bases, and 11 bases separated the two germline ends. Germline CDR1 is SNHLY and CDR2 is FYNNEI. This CDR3 spans 14 amino acids. CDR3 coding DNA: TGTGCCAGCAGTGAATTCTGGAGAGGTCAGCCCCAGCATTTT. This encodes CASSEFWRGQPQHF.

This clonotype showed up just a few times. The V call is TRBV9, the J call TRBJ2-3, with TRBD2 as a possible D gene (6 bases). This CDR3 contains 15 residues. Trimming cost V 0 bases and J 5 bases, with 13 bases left between them. The germline gives CDR1 SGDLS, CDR2 YYNGEE. The CDR3 sequence is CASSVEAGLGDTQYF. The CDR3 DNA sequence: TGTGCCAGCAGCGTAGAGGCGGGACTGGGAGATACGCAGTATTTT.

This chain links TRBV27 with TRBJ2-3, with a possible D match to TRBD1 (5 bases). CDR1 and CDR2 from the germline V gene are MNHEY and SMNVEV (reference sequence). Trimming cost V 3 bases and J 5 bases, with 9 bases left between them. The CDR3 contains 13 residues. The CDR3 spells CASSLIGEDTQYF. The CDR3 DNA reads as TGTGCCAGCAGTTTGATAGGGGAAGATACGCAGTATTTT.

V usage is TRBV5-1 and J usage is TRBJ2-2; 7 bases match TRBD1. The CDR3 covers 17 residues. V trimming: 4 bases; J trimming: 2 bases; junction bases outside the gene matches: 11. Germline CDR1 reads SGHRS; CDR2 reads YFSETQ. CDR3 sequence (DNA): TGCGCCAGCAGCCCGGGACAGTCTAACGCCAACACCGGGGAGCTGTTTTTT. Translated, it gives CASSPGQSNANTGELFF.

The J gene is TRBJ1-2, the V gene TRBV6-1; TRBD1 might be the D (5 bases). With 1 base removed from V and 3 bases from J, the gap between germline ends came to 12 bases. The CDR3 has 15 residues. Germline CDR1 reads MNHNS; CDR2 reads SASEGT. The CDR3 nucleotides are TGTGCCAGCAGTGAAGTGCCGGGGCCGTACTATGGCTACACCTTC. Its translation is CASSEVPGPYYGYTF.

The chain joins TRBV5-1 to TRBJ2-3; 7 bases match TRBD1. J was trimmed by 0 bases and V by 5 bases; bases with no gene match: 12. Germline CDR1 is SGHRS and CDR2 is YFSETQ. The CDR3 totals 17 residues. For the CDR3, the DNA is TGCGCCAGCAGATCCGTCCGGACAGGCGATAGCACAGATACGCAGTATTTT. Translating it yields CASRSVRTGDSTDTQYF.

This clonotype has a handful of counts. The chain combines TRBV25-1 with TRBJ2-2; the match to TRBD2 covers 7 bases. The CDR3 loop spans 17 amino acids. Germline values: CDR1 MGHDK, CDR2 SYGVNS. J was trimmed by 1 base and V by 4 bases; bases with no gene match: 9. Written as DNA, the CDR3 is TGTGCCAGCAGTGGGGACCGGCCTAGCGGGAACACCGGGGAGCTGTTTTTT. As protein: CASSGDRPSGNTGELFF. The full variable domain, rest sourced from reference TRBV25-1 and TRBJ2-2, is EADIYQTPRYLVIGTGKKITLECSQTMGHDKMYWYQQDPGMELHLIHYSYGVNSTEKGDLSSESTVSRIRTEHFPLTLESARPSHTSQYLCASSGDRPSGNTGELFFGEGSRLTVL.

This clonotype came up a few times. The genes are TRBV4-1 and TRBJ2-1; D call uncertain. CDR1 and CDR2 from the germline V gene are MGHRA and YSYEKL. The CDR3 length is 16 residues. V was trimmed by 3 bases and J by 9 bases, leaving 21 bases between them. This CDR3 reads CASSHFLTPLYGEQFF. The CDR3 DNA is TGCGCCAGCAGCCACTTCCTCACTCCCCTCTATGGTGAGCAGTTCTTC.

The V call is TRBV20-1, the J call TRBJ2-1, with D possibly matching TRBD2 (6 bases). With 5 bases removed from V and 0 bases from J, the gap between germline ends came to 14 bases. Germline V gene sequence: CDR1 DFQATT, CDR2 SNEGSKA (reference sequence). The CDR3 sequence is 15 residues long. DNA for the CDR3: TGCAGTGCTTTCCTTAGCGGCAGCTCCTACAATGAGCAGTTCTTC. Translated: CSAFLSGSSYNEQFF.

This clonotype turned up a few times. The chain joins TRBV12-3 or TRBV12-4 to TRBJ2-7; 9 nucleotides line up with TRBD1. J lost 5 bases, V lost 5 bases, and 10 bases had no gene match. The CDR3 loop spans 15 amino acids. CDR3 DNA: TGTGCCAGCAGTCCTCACAGGGGGCGCGTCGACGAGCAGTACTTC. It encodes CASSPHRGRVDEQYF.